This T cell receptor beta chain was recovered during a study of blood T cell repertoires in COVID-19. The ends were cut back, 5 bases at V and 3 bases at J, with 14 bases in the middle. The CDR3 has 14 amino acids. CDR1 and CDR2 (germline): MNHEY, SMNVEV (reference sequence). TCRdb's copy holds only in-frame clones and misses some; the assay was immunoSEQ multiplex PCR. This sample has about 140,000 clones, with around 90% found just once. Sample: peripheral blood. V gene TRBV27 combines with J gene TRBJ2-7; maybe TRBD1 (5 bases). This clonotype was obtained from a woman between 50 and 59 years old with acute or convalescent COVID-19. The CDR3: CASSGWGAHYEQYF. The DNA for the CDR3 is TGTGCCAGCAGTGGTTGGGGCGCCCACTACGAGCAGTACTTC.